A selection of T cell receptor beta chains follows, all from one sample in a study of response to subunit inactivated influenza vaccine. TCRdb re-called the RT-PCR reads with MiXCR, one entry per CDR3 protein. The sample lists around 650,000 distinct CDR3 sequences; approximately 14% were seen once. This specimen was PBMCs from blood, taken 11 to 12 days after vaccination. These receptors all come from a man aged 45-60 years who received an inactivated influenza vaccine. Both conserved end residues are part of each CDR3. The D gene is left open where the match is weak. Rows give clone size only sometimes, using once, few, many, or a class for an expanded clone.

abundance: .; j_gene: TRBJ1-5; d_gene: .; v_gene: TRBV15; CDR3nt: TGTGCCACCAGCAGAGATCGAGGGCTCGGCAATCAGCCCCAGCATTTT; CDR3aa: CATSRDRGLGNQPQHF
abundance: .; j_gene: TRBJ1-4; d_gene: .; v_gene: TRBV5-1; CDR3nt: TGCGCCAGCAGCTTTTTTGAGGCAACTAATGAAAAACTGTTTTTT; CDR3aa: CASSFFEATNEKLFF
abundance: few; j_gene: TRBJ2-1; d_gene: .; v_gene: TRBV11-1; CDR3nt: TGTGCCAGCAGCTTAGCGGGAAGCGCAACGGCGCCCCTGAAGGAGCAGTTCTTC; CDR3aa: CASSLAGSATAPLKEQFF
abundance: few; j_gene: TRBJ2-7; d_gene: .; v_gene: TRBV7-2; CDR3nt: TGTGCCAGCAGCAACGACTTTCACTCCAACGAGCAGTACTTC; CDR3aa: CASSNDFHSNEQYF
abundance: few; j_gene: TRBJ1-5; d_gene: .; v_gene: TRBV20-1; CDR3nt: TGCAGTGCTAAAGCAACAGCCGATAGCAATCAGCCCCAGCATTTT; CDR3aa: CSAKATADSNQPQHF
abundance: .; j_gene: TRBJ2-2; d_gene: .; v_gene: TRBV4-3; CDR3nt: TGCGCCAGCAGCACGGGGGAGGCCGGGGAGCTGTTTTTT; CDR3aa: CASSTGEAGELFF
abundance: .; j_gene: TRBJ1-4; d_gene: .; v_gene: TRBV12-3/TRBV12-4; CDR3nt: TGTGCCAGCAGGAACCAGGGAACGGTGGGTGGAAAACTGTTTTTT; CDR3aa: CASRNQGTVGGKLFF
abundance: few; j_gene: TRBJ2-1; d_gene: .; v_gene: TRBV12-3/TRBV12-4; CDR3nt: TGTGCCAGCAGTTTAGGAGGGCTTGGCAATGAGCAGTTCTTC; CDR3aa: CASSLGGLGNEQFF
abundance: few; j_gene: TRBJ1-1; d_gene: .; v_gene: TRBV10-3; CDR3nt: TGTGCCATCTCTGAAGGTGGCACTGAAGCTTTCTTT; CDR3aa: CAISEGGTEAFF
abundance: few; j_gene: TRBJ1-5; d_gene: .; v_gene: TRBV4-1; CDR3nt: TGCGCCAGCAGCCAAGTAGGAGCCAATCAGCCCCAGCATTTT; CDR3aa: CASSQVGANQPQHF
abundance: .; j_gene: TRBJ1-4; d_gene: .; v_gene: TRBV6-2/TRBV6-3; CDR3nt: TGTGCAGACGGGACCGCAACTAATGAAAAACTGTTTTTT; CDR3aa: CADGTATNEKLFF
abundance: few; j_gene: TRBJ1-6; d_gene: .; v_gene: TRBV29-1; CDR3nt: TGCAGCGTTGCTACAGGGAGGGATTCACCCCTCCACTTT; CDR3aa: CSVATGRDSPLHF
abundance: .; j_gene: TRBJ2-5; d_gene: TRBD2; v_gene: TRBV4-2; CDR3nt: TGTGCCAGCAGCCAAGGGCTAGCGGGAGCTTCAGAGACCCAGTACTTC; CDR3aa: CASSQGLAGASETQYF
abundance: many; j_gene: TRBJ2-1; d_gene: TRBD2; v_gene: TRBV5-1; CDR3nt: TGCGCCAGCAGCTCGGACATTGGGACTAGCCAGTTCTTC; CDR3aa: CASSSDIGTSQFF
abundance: few; j_gene: TRBJ2-3; d_gene: TRBD2; v_gene: TRBV9; CDR3nt: TGTGCCAGCAGCGGCTCGCGGGGGACAGATACGCAGTATTTT; CDR3aa: CASSGSRGTDTQYF
abundance: .; j_gene: TRBJ2-7; d_gene: .; v_gene: TRBV6-2/TRBV6-3; CDR3nt: TGTGCCAGCAGTTTCACAGGGTCACCCTACGAGCAGTACTTC; CDR3aa: CASSFTGSPYEQYF
abundance: many; j_gene: TRBJ1-1; d_gene: TRBD1; v_gene: TRBV10-3; CDR3nt: TGTGCCATCGGGACAGGCCAGAACACTGAAGCTTTCTTT; CDR3aa: CAIGTGQNTEAFF
abundance: many; j_gene: TRBJ2-3; d_gene: TRBD2; v_gene: TRBV24-1; CDR3nt: TGTGCCACCAGTGATTTTGGGGACGGGGGAGGGCCTGGTTTCGCAGATACGCAGTATTTT; CDR3aa: CATSDFGDGGGPGFADTQYF
abundance: .; j_gene: TRBJ2-2; d_gene: TRBD2; v_gene: TRBV10-3; CDR3nt: TGTGCCAGCGCCCCTAGCGGGGGCCACACCGGGGAGCTGTTTTTT; CDR3aa: CASAPSGGHTGELFF
abundance: .; j_gene: TRBJ2-2; d_gene: .; v_gene: TRBV5-6; CDR3nt: TGTGCCAGCAGCTTGGTGGAGTGGGCAGGGCACACCGGGGAGCTGTTTTTT; CDR3aa: CASSLVEWAGHTGELFF
abundance: .; j_gene: TRBJ2-1; d_gene: TRBD1; v_gene: TRBV5-5; CDR3nt: TGTGCCAGCAGCGCCGCCGGGACAGGGGTTCATGAGCAGTTCTTC; CDR3aa: CASSAAGTGVHEQFF
abundance: few; j_gene: TRBJ2-5; d_gene: TRBD2; v_gene: TRBV14; CDR3nt: TGTGCCAGCAGCCACTTCGAGAGCGGGGGAAGAGAGACCCAGTACTTC; CDR3aa: CASSHFESGGRETQYF
abundance: .; j_gene: TRBJ2-2; d_gene: .; v_gene: TRBV29-1; CDR3nt: TGCATCGCCAAACGACGAGGGCCCATGGGCGGGGAGCTGTTTTTT; CDR3aa: CIAKRRGPMGGELFF
abundance: few; j_gene: TRBJ2-3; d_gene: .; v_gene: TRBV25-1; CDR3nt: TGTGCCAGCAGTGATTCCCGGAAGAACACAGATACGCAGTATTTT; CDR3aa: CASSDSRKNTDTQYF
abundance: .; j_gene: TRBJ1-1; d_gene: .; v_gene: TRBV5-1; CDR3nt: TGCGCCAGCAGCTTGGGGACCGGGATGGGAGCTTTCTTT; CDR3aa: CASSLGTGMGAFF
abundance: .; j_gene: TRBJ2-1; d_gene: .; v_gene: TRBV7-2; CDR3nt: TGTGCCAGCAGCTTTGTGGGGTCATACAATGAGCAGTTCTTC; CDR3aa: CASSFVGSYNEQFF
abundance: .; j_gene: TRBJ2-5; d_gene: .; v_gene: TRBV12-3/TRBV12-4; CDR3nt: TGTGCCAGCAGTTTAGGGGGGTCGTACCAAGAGACCCAGTACTTC; CDR3aa: CASSLGGSYQETQYF
abundance: .; j_gene: TRBJ2-7; d_gene: .; v_gene: TRBV6-5; CDR3nt: TGTGCCAGCAGTTACAGGCAGGGAATCGACGAGCAGTACTTC; CDR3aa: CASSYRQGIDEQYF
abundance: few; j_gene: TRBJ1-4; d_gene: .; v_gene: TRBV11-2; CDR3nt: TGTGCCAGCAGCAACGGGTGGGCCGGTAATGAAAAACTGTTTTTT; CDR3aa: CASSNGWAGNEKLFF
abundance: many; j_gene: TRBJ2-4; d_gene: TRBD1; v_gene: TRBV5-1; CDR3nt: TGCGCCAGCAGCTTGGACCCAGGGGGTGGCAAAAACATTCAGTACTTC; CDR3aa: CASSLDPGGGKNIQYF
abundance: .; j_gene: TRBJ2-3; d_gene: .; v_gene: TRBV7-9; CDR3nt: TGTGCCAGCAGCTTCTTGGTGGGTCAGGCGCAGTATTTT; CDR3aa: CASSFLVGQAQYF
abundance: .; j_gene: TRBJ2-2; d_gene: .; v_gene: TRBV18; CDR3nt: TGTGCCAGCTCACCATTATCAGGGAACACCGGGGAGCTGTTTTTT; CDR3aa: CASSPLSGNTGELFF
abundance: .; j_gene: TRBJ2-4; d_gene: TRBD1; v_gene: TRBV7-9; CDR3nt: TGTGCCAGCAGCGCTGGACAGGGGGCTTCCAAAAACATTCAGTACTTC; CDR3aa: CASSAGQGASKNIQYF
abundance: .; j_gene: TRBJ2-7; d_gene: TRBD2; v_gene: TRBV29-1; CDR3nt: TGCAGCGTTGAAGCAGCGGGGGACTCCTACGAGCAGTACTTC; CDR3aa: CSVEAAGDSYEQYF
abundance: many; j_gene: TRBJ1-6; d_gene: .; v_gene: TRBV12-3/TRBV12-4; CDR3nt: TGTGCCAGCAGTTTCTCTCCGGGAGGCTCACCCCTCCACTTT; CDR3aa: CASSFSPGGSPLHF
abundance: .; j_gene: TRBJ2-5; d_gene: TRBD1; v_gene: TRBV7-2; CDR3nt: TGTGCCAGCAGCCAGGGGACAGCTCACCAAGAGACCCAGTACTTC; CDR3aa: CASSQGTAHQETQYF
abundance: .; j_gene: TRBJ2-7; d_gene: .; v_gene: TRBV5-1; CDR3nt: TGCGCCAGCAGAGTTGTCTACCGAGACCTCTACGAGCAGTACTTC; CDR3aa: CASRVVYRDLYEQYF
abundance: .; j_gene: TRBJ1-6; d_gene: .; v_gene: TRBV7-2; CDR3nt: TGTGCCAGCAGCGCTCCCGGTTCACCCCTCCACTTT; CDR3aa: CASSAPGSPLHF
abundance: .; j_gene: TRBJ1-3; d_gene: .; v_gene: TRBV6-5; CDR3nt: TGTGCCAGCAGTTACTCCCGGGACTTAGTCTGGAACACCATATATTTT; CDR3aa: CASSYSRDLVWNTIYF
abundance: many; j_gene: TRBJ2-3; d_gene: TRBD1; v_gene: TRBV29-1; CDR3nt: TGCAGCGCCATGGGTTCCGGGACAGGGGATACGCAGTATTTT; CDR3aa: CSAMGSGTGDTQYF
abundance: few; j_gene: TRBJ1-2; d_gene: .; v_gene: TRBV5-1; CDR3nt: TGCGCCAGCAGCTCCCCCGAGGGGGGAGTCTATGGCTACACCTTC; CDR3aa: CASSSPEGGVYGYTF
abundance: few; j_gene: TRBJ1-4; d_gene: .; v_gene: TRBV4-1; CDR3nt: TGCGCCAGCAGCCAAGAAGGCCGAACTAATGAAAAACTGTTTTTT; CDR3aa: CASSQEGRTNEKLFF
abundance: few; j_gene: TRBJ2-1; d_gene: TRBD1; v_gene: TRBV15; CDR3nt: TGTGCCACCAGCAGAGCCAGACAGGGTATCATCAATGAGCAGTTCTTC; CDR3aa: CATSRARQGIINEQFF
abundance: few; j_gene: TRBJ2-3; d_gene: .; v_gene: TRBV12-3/TRBV12-4; CDR3nt: TGTGCCAGCAGTGCGGAGGGGCTTACGCAGTATTTT; CDR3aa: CASSAEGLTQYF
abundance: .; j_gene: TRBJ2-1; d_gene: TRBD2; v_gene: TRBV6-5; CDR3nt: TGTGCCAGCAGTTCTGGGCGGGAGCCCCTGAGCTCCTACAATGAGCAGTTCTTC; CDR3aa: CASSSGREPLSSYNEQFF
abundance: few; j_gene: TRBJ2-1; d_gene: .; v_gene: TRBV11-2; CDR3nt: TGTGCCAGCAGTTCCAGGGGATTATCACCCGTTTTGGATGAGCAGTTCTTC; CDR3aa: CASSSRGLSPVLDEQFF
abundance: .; j_gene: TRBJ2-3; d_gene: .; v_gene: TRBV18; CDR3nt: TGTGCCAGCTCCTACCACCCGACAGATACGCAGTATTTT; CDR3aa: CASSYHPTDTQYF
abundance: .; j_gene: TRBJ1-2; d_gene: .; v_gene: TRBV12-3/TRBV12-4; CDR3nt: TGTGCCAGCAGTTTAGTTCGACAGCCCTATGGCTACACCTTC; CDR3aa: CASSLVRQPYGYTF
abundance: few; j_gene: TRBJ2-1; d_gene: TRBD2; v_gene: TRBV18; CDR3nt: TGTGCCAGCTCACGAGGTGGGAGCGGGGTACAAAATGAGCAGTTCTTC; CDR3aa: CASSRGGSGVQNEQFF
abundance: .; j_gene: TRBJ2-1; d_gene: .; v_gene: TRBV28; CDR3nt: TGTGCCAGCAGTATACGACAGCAGAGCTCCTACAATGAGCAGTTCTTC; CDR3aa: CASSIRQQSSYNEQFF
abundance: few; j_gene: TRBJ2-7; d_gene: .; v_gene: TRBV7-9; CDR3nt: TGTGCCAGCAGCCGCGACCCGTTTTACGAGCAGTACTTC; CDR3aa: CASSRDPFYEQYF
abundance: .; j_gene: TRBJ2-1; d_gene: TRBD2; v_gene: TRBV4-2; CDR3nt: TGTGCCAGCAGCCGCTCGGGCGGGAGGGCCGTGTTGTACAATGAGCAGTTCTTC; CDR3aa: CASSRSGGRAVLYNEQFF
abundance: few; j_gene: TRBJ1-2; d_gene: .; v_gene: TRBV12-3/TRBV12-4; CDR3nt: TGTGCCAGCAGGCCAGTGTTGGGTTCCGGCTACACCTTC; CDR3aa: CASRPVLGSGYTF
abundance: few; j_gene: TRBJ2-3; d_gene: TRBD2; v_gene: TRBV20-1; CDR3nt: TGCAGTGCGCCAACTAGCGGGACCCCAGATACGCAGTATTTT; CDR3aa: CSAPTSGTPDTQYF
abundance: .; j_gene: TRBJ2-1; d_gene: TRBD2; v_gene: TRBV2; CDR3nt: TGTGCCAGCATTAGGACTAGCGGCCCCTCCTACAATGAGCAGTTCTTC; CDR3aa: CASIRTSGPSYNEQFF